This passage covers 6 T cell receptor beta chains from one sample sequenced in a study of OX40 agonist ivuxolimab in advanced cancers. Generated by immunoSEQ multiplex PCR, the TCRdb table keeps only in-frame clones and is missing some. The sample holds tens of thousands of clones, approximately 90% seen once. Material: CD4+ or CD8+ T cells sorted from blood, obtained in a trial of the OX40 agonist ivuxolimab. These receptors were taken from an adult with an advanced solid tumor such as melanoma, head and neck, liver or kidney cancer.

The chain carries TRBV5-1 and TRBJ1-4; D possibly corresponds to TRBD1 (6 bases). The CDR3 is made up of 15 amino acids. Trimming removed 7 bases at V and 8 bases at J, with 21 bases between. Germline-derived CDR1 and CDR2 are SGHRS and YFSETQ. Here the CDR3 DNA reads TGCGCCAGCCGGGGAACCCAGGGGTTAGAGGAAAAACTGTTTTTT. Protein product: CASRGTQGLEEKLFF.

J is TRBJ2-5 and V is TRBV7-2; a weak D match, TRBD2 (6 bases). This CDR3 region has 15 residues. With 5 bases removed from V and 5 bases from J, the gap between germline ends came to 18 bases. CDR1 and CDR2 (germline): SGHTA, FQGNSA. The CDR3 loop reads CASSPPGTAGETQYF. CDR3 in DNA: TGTGCCAGCAGCCCTCCCGGGACTGCAGGGGAGACCCAGTACTTC.

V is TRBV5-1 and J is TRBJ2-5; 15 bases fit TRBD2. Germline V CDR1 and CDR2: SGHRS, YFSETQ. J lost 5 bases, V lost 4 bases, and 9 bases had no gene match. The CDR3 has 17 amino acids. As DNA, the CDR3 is TGCGCCAGCAGCCCTGGACTAGCGGGAGGGCCAGGTGAGACCCAGTACTTC. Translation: CASSPGLAGGPGETQYF.

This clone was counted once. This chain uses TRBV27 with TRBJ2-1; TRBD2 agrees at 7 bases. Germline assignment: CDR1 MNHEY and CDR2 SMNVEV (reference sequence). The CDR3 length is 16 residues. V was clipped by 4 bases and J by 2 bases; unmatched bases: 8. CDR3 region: CASSYRGSPPYNEQFF. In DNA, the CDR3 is TGTGCCAGCAGTTATCGCGGGAGTCCCCCCTACAATGAGCAGTTCTTC.

CDR3 nucleotides: TGTGCCAGCTCCCTTGCCGCCGGGACAGGGGGTCCTGGGGAGCAGTACTTC. This codes for CASSLAAGTGGPGEQYF. The J gene is TRBJ2-7, the V gene TRBV18; 11 positions match TRBD1. The ends lost 6 bases at V and 7 bases at J; junction bases unmatched: 17. The CDR3 loop spans 17 amino acids. Germline V gene sequence: CDR1 KGHSH, CDR2 LQKENI.

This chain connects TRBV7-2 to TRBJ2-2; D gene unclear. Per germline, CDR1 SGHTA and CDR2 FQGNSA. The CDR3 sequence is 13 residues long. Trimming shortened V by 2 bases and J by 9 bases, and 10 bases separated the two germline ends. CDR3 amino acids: CASSLLDSRELFF. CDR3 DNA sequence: TGTGCCAGCAGCTTATTGGATTCCCGGGAGCTGTTTTTT.